The T cell receptor beta chain described here comes from a study of blood T cell repertoires in COVID-19 (dated by TCRdb to 2018 to 2020). Describing the broader study: Samples from collaborators originated in the United States, Italy and Spain and spanned both the acute and convalescent phases of COVID-19. The prospective study material was composed of cDNA or gDNA derived from T cells, B-cell-depleted T cells, or PBMCs. Deeply sampled blood TCRbeta repertoires from subjects exposed to, actively infected with, or recovered from COVID-19 were included in the dataset. A freely available public database, intended as a resource for researchers studying the immune response to SARS-CoV-2, is where the repertoires were released. The samples were drawn from two sources: the first 160 participants of the ongoing ImmuneRACE study, and 950 to 1,500 subjects contributed by 6 global collaborators. The sample metadata nearly always contained a de-identified subject ID, COVID-19 status, age in years and sex. Where available, HLA class I and class II types were obtained from metadata supplied by the sample provider rather than from assay-based typing.

The CDR3 measures 14 amino acids from cysteine to phenylalanine. Of the read, only the CDR3 DNA is kept; its 42 bases are in frame from base 1. From a lookup of the germline V gene (reference sequence), CDR1 and CDR2 are SEHNR and FQNEAQ. A distance of 12 bases separates the germline ends of V and J, which lose 2 bases and 5 bases respectively. The immunoSEQ Assay, a bias-controlled multiplex PCR, was used to amplify TCRbeta CDR3 regions from genomic DNA. The paper's processing steps were these. Nucleated cell counts per sample were estimated from amplification of reference gene primers within the assay. To quantify the absolute abundance of each unique TCRbeta CDR3 rearrangement, sequence reads were collapsed and filtered. For each sample, productive Simpson clonality was calculated as the square root of Simpson's diversity index over productive rearrangements. TCRdb mirrors the immuneACCESS table, restricted to in-frame sequences. Some clones are absent from its copies; in checked studies, under half trace to an unresolved V gene, and the reason for the others is unknown. From that table come the V and J calls and clone size; the DNA was used to work out D and trimming. The sample records approximately 210,000 clones, about 90% of which are singletons. The biggest ten clones account for approximately 1.2% of the sample.

Each collaborating institution followed its own protocols to collect whole blood in K2EDTA tubes. For TCRbeta analysis, collaborator samples were shipped as frozen whole blood, as isolated PBMCs, or as DNA extracted from either sample type. Findings and caveats that apply to the study as a whole: How much clinical and demographic metadata was included differed by source and by participant, and the metadata was provided uncurated.

To note about this clone: Its antigen specificity is not known. The input lacks base qualities; no much larger clone sits a single base away.

This sequence originates from a man in his thirties or forties with acute or convalescent COVID-19. Here the chain combines TRBV7-9 and TRBJ2-5, with TRBD1 as a weak D call on 6 bases. The sequencing sample was made of peripheral blood. Here is the DNA: TGTGCCAGCAGCTTATCAGGGGATCTGGAGACCCAGTACTTC. It translates as CASSLSGDLETQYF.